This is a list of T cell receptor beta chains from one sample in a study of blood T cell repertoires in COVID-19. Clones were read by immunoSEQ multiplex PCR, and TCRdb kept only the in-frame ones, dropping some. The sample lists some 250,000 clones, around 83% seen once, with about 9% in the top ten. The sequencing sample was made of peripheral blood. Every receptor here comes from a man between 35 and 55 years old with active or convalescent COVID-19. The CDR3 runs from the conserved cysteine through the conserved F or W. The order of the fields is V gene, CDR3 protein.

TRBV7-2 CASSSYSGGYTF
TRBV5-1 CASSFGRGSGNTIYF
TRBV19 CASSISAESYEQYF
TRBV30 CAWSNPGGHQPQHF
TRBV5-1 CASSLAGTGNSPLHF
TRBV6-6 CASSYSEGNQPQHF
TRBV11-2 CASSPDGEGTYGYTF
TRBV3-1/TRBV3-2 CASTPGVGELFF
TRBV29-1 CSATWGPNTEAFF
TRBV11-2 CASSFKTGGWGGELFF
TRBV5-4 CASSGGQGLGEKLFF
TRBV6-4 CASSEFAWTPSSTDTQYF
TRBV12-5 CASGLTFRPDSTEAFF
TRBV14 CASSPRGRAEAFF
TRBV5-6 CASSLVGGQTRYGYTF
TRBV2 CASSEQGERNGYTF
TRBV6-4 CAGPDREQETQYF
TRBV6-5 CASKYSNQPQHF
TRBV12-5 CASGPRGGALRSLDTQYF
TRBV19 CATADRGIDSPLHF
TRBV11-3 CASRPGQGSNEQFF
TRBV5-1 CASRTASTEAFF
TRBV5-1 CASSLEASGGYEQYF
TRBV10-2 CASSESRRQDNSPLHF
TRBV11-2 CASSVQGAAGNTIYF
TRBV5-1 CASSLDGATGELFF
TRBV9 CASSPSGSSYNEQFF
TRBV5-6 CASSLAGQGVVTYEQYF
TRBV19 CASSMSLGYTF
TRBV6-5 CASKGAQETQYF
TRBV11-3 CASSLEASGGNEQFF
TRBV9 CASSVGRAGANVLTF
TRBV28 CASSFPHRGGGSGNTIYF
TRBV11-2 CASSPWQGRVKETQYF
TRBV11-2 CASSLEGPYSGNTIYF
TRBV28 CASSLLPDQQFF
TRBV4-2 CASSQSGVAEAFF
TRBV7-2 CASSPGTLFRYEQYF
TRBV7-3 CASSLGGGAYEQYF
TRBV5-5 CASSRTQGATTGELFF
TRBV4-2 CASSLQFPTSGGAGETQYF
TRBV4-3 CASSPQVVRSSGNTIYF
TRBV24-1 CATSDPRLDTDTQYF
TRBV19 CASGREQQGHYGYTF
TRBV5-1 CASSPVGTANYGYTF
TRBV6-5 CASQVTVLGEKLFF
TRBV7-3 CASSIDSTNTGELFF
TRBV6-5 CASSLTASGNTIYF
TRBV7-9 CASSPLVGLAGGWETQYF
TRBV5-6 CASSSQETQYF
TRBV10-2 CASSGTGLAGGGEQFF
TRBV19 CASSIARGETQYF